The 28 T cell receptor beta chains below all came from one sample that was sequenced in a study of blood T cell repertoires in COVID-19. Sequencing used immunoSEQ multiplex PCR; TCRdb keeps in-frame clones, though not all of them. The sample consists of 120,000 or so clones, around 91% of them appearing once. The specimen sequenced was peripheral blood. Receptors were obtained from a woman aged 60-70 years with COVID-19, enrolled during active disease.

The CDR3 DNA sequence: TGTGCCTGGAGTGCACTCGGGATTACGAATTCACCCCTCCACTTT. Protein: CAWSALGITNSPLHF. The V and J genes are TRBV30 and TRBJ1-6; no clear D. The V and J ends lost 1 base and 7 bases respectively, with 14 bases between them. CDR3 length: 15 residues. Germline CDR1 is GTSNPN and CDR2 is SVGIG (reference sequence).

The chain is built from TRBV15 and TRBJ2-5, with TRBD2 as a possible D gene (6 bases). Germline values: CDR1 LNHNV, CDR2 YYDKDF (reference sequence). This CDR3 spans 14 amino acids. V was trimmed by 6 bases and J by 5 bases, leaving 16 bases between them. CDR3 loop: CATRPGLGWETQYF. CDR3 bases: TGTGCCACCAGACCGGGACTCGGTTGGGAGACCCAGTACTTC.

The rearrangement joins TRBV7-8 to TRBJ2-5; no firm D call. Trimming took 5 bases from V and 4 from J, leaving 11 bases between them. CDR1 is SGHVS and CDR2 is FQNEAQ in the germline V gene. The CDR3 sequence is 13 residues long. CDR3 region: CASSRRGGETQYF. The CDR3 nucleotides are TGTGCCAGCAGCCGAAGAGGTGGAGAGACCCAGTACTTC.

This rearrangement joins TRBV19 to TRBJ2-3; tentatively, D is TRBD2 (6 bases). V lost 7 bases and J lost 1, with 21 bases in between. Germline V CDR1 and CDR2: LNHDA, SQIVND (reference sequence). CDR3 length equals 17 residues. The CDR3 bases are TGTGCCAGTAATTCTTTAGGGCGCGGGGTTGGCACAGATACGCAGTATTTT. Protein: CASNSLGRGVGTDTQYF.

For the CDR3, the DNA is TGTGCCAGCAGCCGGAGAGGCGGGGACCAAGAGACCCAGTACTTC. As protein: CASSRRGGDQETQYF. V gene TRBV3-1 (or the pseudogene TRBV3-2) combines with J gene TRBJ2-5; D is possibly TRBD2 (6 bases). With 4 bases removed from V and 0 bases from J, the gap between germline ends came to 12 bases. Germline loops: CDR1 LGHDT, CDR2 YNNKEL (reference sequence). The CDR3 is 15 residues long.

The CDR3 nucleotides read TGTGCCAGCTCTCCCAGAGGGGACAGGGGCTCTGGAGGCTACACCTTC. Translated: CASSPRGDRGSGGYTF. The chain recombines TRBV18 with TRBJ1-2; TRBD1 aligns across 10 bases. The germline V gene has CDR1 KGHSH and CDR2 LQKENI. Trimming at V came to 6 bases and at J to 8 bases, leaving 15 bases not matched to a gene. CDR3 length: 16 residues.

The genes are TRBV4-2 and TRBJ2-1; D is possibly TRBD1 (7 bases). V was clipped by 0 bases and J by 15 bases, with 21 bases between them. The V gene's germline CDR1 is LGHNA and CDR2 YNFKEQ. There are 15 residues in the CDR3. The CDR3 DNA is TGTGCCAGCAGCCAAGACAGGGGGGATGCCCATTCGAGGTTCTTC. Amino acids: CASSQDRGDAHSRFF.

The chain is built from TRBV5-5 and TRBJ2-1, with 7 bases fitting TRBD1. The length of the CDR3 is 15 residues. V dropped 3 bases and J dropped 0; count of bases not matched to a gene: 3. CDR1 is SGHKS, CDR2 YYEKEE, per germline (reference sequence). The CDR3 reads CASSSTGSSYNEQFF. CDR3 nucleotide sequence: TGTGCCAGCAGCTCGACAGGGAGCTCCTACAATGAGCAGTTCTTC.

The V and J genes are TRBV5-1 and TRBJ1-1; a weak D match, TRBD1 (5 bases). The germline CDR1 and CDR2 sequences are SGHRS and YFSETQ. The CDR3 has 16 residues. V was clipped by 0 bases and J by 1 base, with 13 bases between them. The CDR3 is CASSLEEGGANTEAFF. As DNA, the CDR3 is TGCGCCAGCAGCTTGGAGGAGGGAGGGGCGAACACTGAAGCTTTCTTT. The full variable domain, with the rest looked up from reference TRBV5-1 and TRBJ1-1, is KAGVTQTPRYLIKTRGQQVTLSCSPISGHRSVSWYQQTPGQGLQFLFEYFSETQRNKGNFPGRFSGRQFSNSRSEMNVSTLELGDSALYLCASSLEEGGANTEAFFGQGTRLTVV.

The chain combines TRBV6-5 with TRBJ1-2; TRBD1 agrees at 7 bases. Per germline, CDR1 MNHEY and CDR2 SVGAGI. With 4 bases clipped from V and 5 bases from J, the junction kept 4 bases outside the gene matches. The CDR3 has 13 amino acids. The CDR3 protein is CASSLGTAYGYTF. As DNA, the CDR3 is TGTGCCAGCAGTTTGGGGACAGCATATGGCTACACCTTC.

The chain recombines TRBV15 with TRBJ2-3; D is unresolved. Germline CDR1 LNHNV, CDR2 YYDKDF (reference sequence). V was shortened by 4 bases and J by 0 bases, with 2 bases between the two germline ends. The CDR3 length is 12 residues. The CDR3 DNA follows: TGTGCCACCAGCATAAGCACAGATACGCAGTATTTT. Translated: CATSISTDTQYF.

This clone is a singleton in its sample. CDR3 bases: TGTGCCACCCTCACTTCTTCAGCGAACACCATATATTTT. As protein: CATLTSSANTIYF. The chain has TRBV19 and TRBJ1-3; D is ambiguous. Germline V CDR1 and CDR2: LNHDA, SQIVND (reference sequence). V was shortened by 10 bases and J by 7 bases, with 17 bases between the two germline ends. CDR3 length equals 13 residues.

Written as DNA, the CDR3 is TGTGCCAGTAGTATTCGGGTAAGAGATACGCAGTATTTT. Translation gives CASSIRVRDTQYF. The V and J genes are TRBV19 and TRBJ2-3; no definite D call. The V gene's germline CDR1 is LNHDA and CDR2 SQIVND (reference sequence). The CDR3 totals 13 residues. The V gene lost 3 bases and the J gene lost 5 bases, with 9 bases spanning the gap.

The chain links TRBV7-9 to TRBJ1-4; D ambiguous. There are 13 residues in the CDR3. Trimming cost V 3 bases and J 8 bases, with 10 bases left between them. Germline V gene data show CDR1 as SEHNR and CDR2 as FQNEAQ (reference sequence). CDR3 loop: CASSFGEGEKLFF. CDR3 bases: TGTGCCAGCAGCTTCGGGGAAGGGGAAAAACTGTTTTTT.

In its sample, this clone was seen once. V and J are TRBV6-4 and TRBJ1-5; 7 nucleotides match TRBD1. V shed 3 bases and J 9 bases; nucleotides not matched to a gene: 5. The CDR3 is 13 residues long. Looked up from germline, CDR1 is MRHNA and CDR2 is SNTAGT. The DNA of the CDR3 is TGTGCCAGCAGTGAAGGGGGACAGAGGCCCCAGCATTTT. Its translation: CASSEGGQRPQHF.

V and J are TRBV19 and TRBJ2-1; D ambiguous. CDR1 is LNHDA, CDR2 SQIVND, per germline (reference sequence). Trimming pared 4 bases from V and 2 bases from J, leaving 9 bases between. The CDR3 spans 14 residues. The CDR3 region has the DNA TGTGCCAGTAGTAACAGCAAGACCTACAATGAGCAGTTCTTC. Its translation is CASSNSKTYNEQFF.

The rearrangement links TRBV21-1 to TRBJ2-3; TRBD1 is taken as the D call from the table, unchecked against the DNA. TRBV21-1 is deemed a pseudogene. The CDR3 has 18 residues. CDR3 in DNA: TGTGCCAGCAGCAAGACAGGGGGCATTCCCCATCCCACAGATACGCAGTATTTT. Its translation: CASSKTGGIPHPTDTQYF.

The chain couples TRBV7-6 to TRBJ1-1; no clear D gene. The CDR3 loop spans 16 amino acids. Trimming took off 1 base at V and 1 base at J, with 13 bases between the two ends. CDR1 is SGHVS, CDR2 FNYEAQ, per germline. Written as DNA, the CDR3 is TGTGCCAGCAGCTTAGGGAGGGAGCGATGGAACACTGAAGCTTTCTTT. Its translation is CASSLGRERWNTEAFF.

The gene calls are TRBV30 and TRBJ1-1, with 7 bases identical to TRBD1. Germline CDR1 is GTSNPN and CDR2 is SVGIG (reference sequence). The CDR3 contains 15 residues. V was pared by 3 bases and J by 4 bases, with 11 bases of the junction left unmatched. CDR3 amino acids: CAWSPVRAGGTEAFF. CDR3 DNA sequence: TGTGCCTGGAGCCCGGTTCGGGCAGGGGGCACTGAAGCTTTCTTT.

V gene TRBV6-6 combines with J gene TRBJ1-5; 8 nucleotides line up with TRBD1. The trim removed 4 bases at V and 8 bases at J, leaving 7 bases unmatched. The CDR3 length is 14 residues. Germline V gene sequence: CDR1 MNHNY, CDR2 SVGAGI (reference sequence). The CDR3 DNA reads TGTGCCAGCAGTTCTCCGACAGGGGTTGAGCCCCAGCATTTT. Amino acids: CASSSPTGVEPQHF.

This chain links TRBV30 with TRBJ2-7; possibly TRBD1 for D (6 bases). CDR3 size: 11 residues. With 4 bases removed from V and 3 bases from J, the gap between germline ends came to 7 bases. Per germline, CDR1 GTSNPN and CDR2 SVGIG (reference sequence). CDR3 DNA: TGTGCCTGGAAAGGGGGCTACGAGCAGTACTTC. Translation: CAWKGGYEQYF.

This clone was observed a single time. The J gene is TRBJ2-2, the V gene TRBV24-1, with 9 bases identical to TRBD1. With 7 bases clipped from V and 3 bases from J, the junction kept 2 bases outside the gene matches. This CDR3 comprises 14 residues. In germline, CDR1 is KGHDR, CDR2 SFDVKD. The CDR3 DNA is TGTGCCACCAGGGGACAGGGAGACACCGGGGAGCTGTTTTTT. It is translated as CATRGQGDTGELFF.

The V call is TRBV5-8, the J call TRBJ2-7, with 8 bases fitting TRBD1. CDR1 is SGHTS, CDR2 YDEGEE, per germline. After removal of 2 bases from V and 6 bases from J, the junction contained 10 bases not matched to a gene. The CDR3 runs 15 residues. The CDR3 sequence: CASSLPDRALGEQYF. CDR3 in DNA: TGTGCCAGCAGCTTACCGGACAGGGCGTTAGGCGAGCAGTACTTC. Together with reference TRBV5-8 and TRBJ2-7, the CDR3 gives the full variable domain: EAGVTQSPTHLIKTRGQQATLRCSPISGHTSVYWYQQALGLGLQFLLWYDEGEERNRGNFPPRFSGRQFPNYSSELNVNALELEDSALYLCASSLPDRALGEQYFGPGTRLTVT.

This sequence joins TRBV5-5 and TRBJ1-2, with TRBD1 as a possible D gene (5 bases). V shed 5 bases and J shed 3 bases, with 17 bases lying between them. CDR3 size: 15 residues. Germline CDR1 is SGHKS and CDR2 is YYEKEE (reference sequence). The CDR3: CASRPGPIYDYGYTF. CDR3 DNA: TGTGCCAGCAGACCAGGGCCCATTTACGACTATGGCTACACCTTC.

The rearrangement links TRBV15 to TRBJ2-1; TRBD1 matches 8 bases. The ends lost 2 bases at V and 4 bases at J; junction bases unmatched: 10. This CDR3 is built from 17 residues. CDR1 and CDR2 (germline): LNHNV, YYDKDF (reference sequence). The CDR3 bases are TGTGCCACCAGCAGATCCTACAGGGGGACCGCATACAATGAGCAGTTCTTC. It specifies CATSRSYRGTAYNEQFF.

The chain joins TRBV19 to TRBJ2-1; 9 positions agree with TRBD1. The CDR3 contains 14 residues. Losses at the gene ends were 4 bases for V and 3 bases for J; bases not matched to a gene: 1. Germline assignment: CDR1 LNHDA and CDR2 SQIVND (reference sequence). For the CDR3, the DNA is TGTGCCAGTAGTAGGGACAGGGTCTACAATGAGCAGTTCTTC. This sequence encodes CASSRDRVYNEQFF.

This clone has more than one count but fewer than ten. The chain couples TRBV3-1 (or the pseudogene TRBV3-2) to TRBJ1-6; D is possibly TRBD1 (5 bases). The CDR3 is 16 residues long. Between the trimmed V and J ends, which lost 4 bases and 7 bases, there was a span of 17 bases. Germline V gives CDR1 LGHDT, CDR2 YNNKEL (reference sequence). This CDR3 is CASSPTLRGGNSPLHF. The CDR3 coding sequence is TGTGCCAGCAGCCCTACCCTTCGGGGGGGAAATTCACCCCTCCACTTT.

The chain employs TRBV19 and TRBJ1-5, with TRBD1 identical over 7 bases. There are 14 residues in the CDR3. Germline V CDR1 and CDR2: LNHDA, SQIVND (reference sequence). Losses at the gene ends were 6 bases for V and 3 bases for J; bases not matched to a gene: 5. The CDR3 loop is CASSRGTDNQPQHF. CDR3 DNA: TGTGCCAGTAGCAGGGGGACAGACAATCAGCCCCAGCATTTT. Combining the CDR3 with reference TRBV19 and TRBJ1-5 gives the whole variable domain DGGITQSPKYLFRKEGQNVTLSCEQNLNHDAMYWYRQDPGQGLRLIYYSQIVNDFQKGDIAEGYSVSREKKESFPLTVTSAQKNPTAFYLCASSRGTDNQPQHFGDGTRLSIL.